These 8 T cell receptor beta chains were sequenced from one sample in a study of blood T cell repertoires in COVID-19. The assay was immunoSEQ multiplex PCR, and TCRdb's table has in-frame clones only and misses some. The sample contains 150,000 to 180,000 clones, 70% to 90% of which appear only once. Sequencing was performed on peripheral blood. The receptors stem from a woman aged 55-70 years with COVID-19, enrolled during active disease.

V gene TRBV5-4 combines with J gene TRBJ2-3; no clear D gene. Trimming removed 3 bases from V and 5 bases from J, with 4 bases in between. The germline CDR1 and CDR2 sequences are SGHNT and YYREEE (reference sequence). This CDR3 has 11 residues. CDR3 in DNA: TGTGCCAGCAGCTCTCGAGATACGCAGTATTTT. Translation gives CASSSRDTQYF. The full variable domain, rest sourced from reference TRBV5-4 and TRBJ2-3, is ETGVTQSPTHLIKTRGQQVTLRCSSQSGHNTVSWYQQALGQGPQFIFQYYREEENGRGNFPPRFSGLQFPNYSSELNVNALELDDSALYLCASSSRDTQYFGPGTRLTVL.

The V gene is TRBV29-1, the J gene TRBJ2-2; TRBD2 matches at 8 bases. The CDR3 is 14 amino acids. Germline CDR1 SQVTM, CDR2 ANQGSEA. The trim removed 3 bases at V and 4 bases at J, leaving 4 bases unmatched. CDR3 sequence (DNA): TGCAGCGTTGATACTAGCGGTCCCACCGGGGAGCTGTTTTTT. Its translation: CSVDTSGPTGELFF.

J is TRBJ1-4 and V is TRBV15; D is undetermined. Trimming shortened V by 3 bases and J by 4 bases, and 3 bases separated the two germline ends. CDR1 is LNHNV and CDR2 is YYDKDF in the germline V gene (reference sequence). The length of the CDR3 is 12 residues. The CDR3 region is CATSRYNEKLFF. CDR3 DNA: TGTGCCACCAGCAGGTATAATGAAAAACTGTTTTTT.

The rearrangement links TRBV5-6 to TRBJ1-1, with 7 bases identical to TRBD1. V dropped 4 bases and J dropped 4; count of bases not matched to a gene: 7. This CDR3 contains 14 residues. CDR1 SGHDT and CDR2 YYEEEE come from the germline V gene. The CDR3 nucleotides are TGTGCCAGCAGCCCAATCAACAGGGGCACTGAAGCTTTCTTT. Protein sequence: CASSPINRGTEAFF.

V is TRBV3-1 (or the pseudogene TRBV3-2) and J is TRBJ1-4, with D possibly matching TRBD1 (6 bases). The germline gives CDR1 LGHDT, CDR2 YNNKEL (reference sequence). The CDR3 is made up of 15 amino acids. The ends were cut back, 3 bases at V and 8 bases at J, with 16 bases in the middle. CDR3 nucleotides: TGTGCCAGCAGCCAGCCTTACAAGAGGGGGGAAAAACTGTTTTTT. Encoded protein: CASSQPYKRGEKLFF.

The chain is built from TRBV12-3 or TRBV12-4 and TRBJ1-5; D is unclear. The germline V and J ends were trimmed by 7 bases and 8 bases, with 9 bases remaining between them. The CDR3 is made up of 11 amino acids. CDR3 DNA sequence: TGTGCCAGCACCGCGGGTGAGCCCCAGCATTTT. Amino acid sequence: CASTAGEPQHF.

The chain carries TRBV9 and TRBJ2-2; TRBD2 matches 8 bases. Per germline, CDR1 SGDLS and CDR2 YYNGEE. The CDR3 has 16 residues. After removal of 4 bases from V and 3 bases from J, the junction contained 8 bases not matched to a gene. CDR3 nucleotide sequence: TGTGCCAGCAGCCCGCGGGGGGCCCTCGACACCGGGGAGCTGTTTTTT. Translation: CASSPRGALDTGELFF. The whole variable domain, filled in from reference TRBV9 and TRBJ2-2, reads DSGVTQTPKHLITATGQRVTLRCSPRSGDLSVYWYQQSLDQGLQFLIQYYNGEERAKGNILERFSAQQFPDLHSELNLSSLELGDSALYFCASSPRGALDTGELFFGEGSRLTVL.

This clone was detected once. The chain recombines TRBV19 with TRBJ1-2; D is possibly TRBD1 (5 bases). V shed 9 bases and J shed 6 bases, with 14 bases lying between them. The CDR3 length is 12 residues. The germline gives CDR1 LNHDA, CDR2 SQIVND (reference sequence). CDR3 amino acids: CASEAGKHGYTF. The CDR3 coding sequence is TGTGCCAGCGAAGCAGGGAAACATGGCTACACCTTC.